Listed below are T cell receptor beta chains from one sample, sequenced in a study of tumor-infiltrating lymphocytes in primary liver carcinoma. From the multiplex PCR reads, TCRdb called clonotypes with MiXCR, one entry per CDR3 protein. Among tens of thousands of distinct CDR3 sequences listed, approximately 77% were seen once. Sequenced input: liver tumor tissue from sampling region 1. Receptor source: a man aged 35-49 years with primary liver carcinoma and hepatitis B virus infection. Each CDR3 is given with its conserved first and last residue. D genes are given only for firm matches. Clone size, where shown, is once, few, many, or a class for clones that have expanded.

>.|TRBJ1-6|.|TRBV11-2
TGTGCCACCAGCCTGGGATCATCCCTCCACTTT
CATSLGSSLHF
>.|TRBJ2-7|.|TRBV29-1
TGCAGCGTTGAGGGGGCCGAAGAGCAGTACTTC
CSVEGAEEQYF
>.|TRBJ2-2|few|TRBV11-3
TGTGCCAGCAGCCCTTACGGCGGGGAGTCGTTTTTT
CASSPYGGESFF
>TRBD1|TRBJ2-2|many|TRBV29-1
TGCAGCGTTGTTGGAACAGGGGCTCCCGGGGAGCTGTTTTTT
CSVVGTGAPGELFF
>.|TRBJ2-7|once|TRBV14
TGTGTCAGCAGCCACCGGGACTTTGGATACGAGCAGTACTTC
CVSSHRDFGYEQYF
>.|TRBJ2-1|.|TRBV4-2
TGTGCCAGCAGCGACACTAGCAGGGGTCCTGGCGATGAGCAGTTCTTC
CASSDTSRGPGDEQFF
>.|TRBJ1-5|.|TRBV25-1
TGTGCCAGCAGTGAATACCGGGACGGCCTCAATCAGCCCCGGCATTTT
CASSEYRDGLNQPRHF
>TRBD1|TRBJ2-5|many|TRBV5-1
TGCGCCAGCAGCTGGTCCCGGACAGGGGATGAGACCCAGTACTTC
CASSWSRTGDETQYF
>TRBD1|TRBJ1-2|.|TRBV4-1
TGCACCAGCAGCCGCTCGACAGGGGATGGCTACGCCTTC
CTSSRSTGDGYAF
>.|TRBJ2-3|.|TRBV10-3
TGTGCCTTCGGTGATCAAGATATGCAGTATTTT
CAFGDQDMQYF
>TRBD2|TRBJ2-1|medium-sized|TRBV29-1
TGCAGCGTTGGACTAGCCCCCCCGTACAATGAGCAGTTCTTC
CSVGLAPPYNEQFF
>.|TRBJ2-7|.|TRBV6-1
TGTACCAGCAGTGAAGCGCTCGGCGAGGAGTACTTC
CTSSEALGEEYF
>TRBD2|TRBJ2-5|.|TRBV4-1
TGCGCCAGCAGCCAAGATCGAGCGGGAGGGGGAGAGGCCCGGTACTTC
CASSQDRAGGGEARYF
>TRBD1|TRBJ2-5|once|TRBV12-3/TRBV12-4
TGTGCCAGTAGCTGGACAGGTCAAGATACCCAGTACTTC
CASSWTGQDTQYF
>.|TRBJ2-7|.|TRBV10-2
TGCGCCACCAGTGAGTCGACGTACGGGAGTGATGGCTACGAGCAGTACTTC
CATSESTYGSDGYEQYF
>.|TRBJ2-5|few|TRBV24-1
TGTGCCACCAGTGATTTAACCGGGACCGAGCAAGAGACCCAGTACTTC
CATSDLTGTEQETQYF
>.|TRBJ2-3|.|TRBV7-9
TGTGCCAGCAGCCTCCCCTATACGCAGTATTTT
CASSLPYTQYF
>TRBD2|TRBJ2-1|.|TRBV28
TGTGCCAGCAAAGAAGCGGGGGACACTGGGCAGTTCTTC
CASKEAGDTGQFF
>.|TRBJ2-7|.|TRBV5-1
TGCACCAGCAGCTTTTTCCGGGGACTGGGGGCGGTCGACGAGCAGTACTTC
CTSSFFRGLGAVDEQYF
>.|TRBJ1-1|.|TRBV6-5
TGTGCCAGCAGTTACGGGGGTTGTAACGCTGAAGCTTTCTTT
CASSYGGCNAEAFF
>.|TRBJ2-5|.|TRBV11-2
TGTGCCAGCATCCTAGGGAGTAGCGGCCTGGGGGAGACCCAGTACTTC
CASILGSSGLGETQYF
>TRBD1|TRBJ2-2|.|TRBV6-1
TGTACCAGCAAGGGGGACAGATTGAACACCGGGGAGCTGTTTTTT
CTSKGDRLNTGELFF
>.|TRBJ2-1|medium-sized|TRBV12-3/TRBV12-4
TGTGCCAGCAGACCCCAAGGGTACAATGAGCAGTTCTTC
CASRPQGYNEQFF
>.|TRBJ2-7|.|TRBV12-3/TRBV12-4
TGTGCCAGCAGTTTAGGAACGGGGACGGGGAGATACGGGCAGTACTTC
CASSLGTGTGRYGQYF
>TRBD2|TRBJ2-4|once|TRBV6-6
TGTGCCACGTTGTGGGGGGGACTAGCGGAAGAAGAGGACGTTCAGTACTTC
CATLWGGLAEEEDVQYF
>.|TRBJ1-4|few|TRBV6-1
TGTGCCAGTAGGAGGCGGGAGAGGGATAAACTGTTTTTT
CASRRRERDKLFF
>.|TRBJ2-7|.|TRBV7-9
TGTGTCAGCCACGCAGCCGCGTCTTGGGGCGAGCAGTACTTC
CVSHAAASWGEQYF
>.|TRBJ1-2|.|TRBV5-6
TGTGTCAGCAGCTTGGCCCACACCTATAACTATCGCTACACCTTC
CVSSLAHTYNYRYTF
>.|TRBJ2-1|.|TRBV4-1
TGCGTCAGCAGCCAACACTTGGCGGAATACAATGAGCAGTTCTTC
CVSSQHLAEYNEQFF